The 10 T cell receptor beta chains listed next were all sequenced from one sample in a study of blood T cell repertoires in COVID-19. Libraries were prepared by immunoSEQ multiplex PCR; TCRdb keeps only in-frame clonotypes and omits some of them. The sample carries 84,000 or so clones, over 70% recorded once. Specimen: peripheral blood. These receptors all stem from a man aged 80 or over with active or convalescent COVID-19.

The rearrangement uses TRBV10-3 and TRBJ1-2; D unclear. CDR1 is ENHRY and CDR2 is SYGVKD in the germline V gene. CDR3 length: 14 amino acids. Trimming took off 1 base at V and 3 bases at J, with 9 bases between the two ends. CDR3 nucleotide sequence: TGTGCCATCAGTGAGTTGTCAGAATACTATGGCTACACCTTC. This sequence encodes CAISELSEYYGYTF.

J is TRBJ2-1 and V is TRBV18; TRBD2 agrees at 10 bases. V gave up 0 bases and J gave up 8 bases; unmatched junction bases: 4. The CDR3 has 15 residues. Germline V gene data show CDR1 as KGHSH and CDR2 as LQKENI. This CDR3 is CASSPPLAGTDEQFF. Written as DNA, the CDR3 is TGTGCCAGCTCACCACCACTAGCGGGGACCGATGAGCAGTTCTTC.

This clone has only one observation. The chain joins TRBV5-1 to TRBJ1-1; TRBD1 is a possible D gene (6 bases). Deletions cut 3 bases from V and 8 bases from J, with 11 bases between. Looked up from germline, CDR1 is SGHRS and CDR2 is YFSETQ. The CDR3 loop spans 12 amino acids. The CDR3 loop reads CASSSTGLEAFF. The CDR3 region has the DNA TGCGCCAGCAGCTCGACAGGTCTCGAAGCTTTCTTT.

This chain joins TRBV5-1 and TRBJ1-1; D is unresolved. Trimming pared 0 bases from V and 1 base from J, leaving 10 bases between. CDR1 is SGHRS, CDR2 YFSETQ, per germline. The CDR3 extends over 15 amino acids. Here the CDR3 reads CASSLDGRKNTEAFF. The CDR3 nucleotides are TGCGCCAGCAGCTTGGATGGCAGAAAGAACACTGAAGCTTTCTTT.

The chain uses TRBV3-1 (or the pseudogene TRBV3-2) and TRBJ2-1; 14 bases are a match to TRBD2. The germline V gene has CDR1 LGHDT and CDR2 YNNKEL (reference sequence). With V trimmed by 5 bases and J by 3 bases, 9 bases remained unmatched. The CDR3 extends over 18 amino acids. DNA of the CDR3: TGTGCCAGCAGCGGGTCCGGGACTAGCGGGGGATTCTACAATGAGCAGTTCTTC. Its protein is CASSGSGTSGGFYNEQFF.

The chain employs TRBV14 and TRBJ2-3; weak D call: TRBD1 (7 bases). Germline V gives CDR1 SGHDN, CDR2 FVKESK. V lost 4 bases and J lost 2, with 16 bases in between. This CDR3 has 16 residues. In nucleotides, the CDR3 is TGTGCCAGCAGCCGTCTGGGGGGACAGCTCACAGATACGCAGTATTTT. This translates into CASSRLGGQLTDTQYF. Full variable domain (missing parts from reference TRBV14 and TRBJ2-3): EAGVTQFPSHSVIEKGQTVTLRCDPISGHDNLYWYRRVMGKEIKFLLHFVKESKQDESGMPNNRFLAERTGGTYSTLKVQPAELEDSGVYFCASSRLGGQLTDTQYFGPGTRLTVL.

The chain carries TRBV30 and TRBJ1-3; no definite D call. Germline-derived CDR1 and CDR2 are GTSNPN and SVGIG (reference sequence). This CDR3 has 14 amino acids. Trimming left V 5 bases short and J 4 bases short, with 15 bases between. For the CDR3, the DNA is TGTGCCTGGCGGGCGGCGAGGGCGGGAAACACCATATATTTT. Encoded protein: CAWRAARAGNTIYF.

This clone showed up just a few times. J is TRBJ1-2 and V is TRBV19, with 7 bases matching TRBD1. Germline V gene sequence: CDR1 LNHDA, CDR2 SQIVND (reference sequence). The trim removed 4 bases at V and 6 bases at J, leaving 5 bases unmatched. This CDR3 is built from 13 residues. CDR3 DNA sequence: TGTGCCAGTAGTAGAACAGGGGTGGATGGCTACACCTTC. Translated: CASSRTGVDGYTF.

The chain employs TRBV5-1 and TRBJ1-1, with D unclear. Germline loops: CDR1 SGHRS, CDR2 YFSETQ. Trimming took 1 base from V and 7 from J, leaving 11 bases between them. The CDR3 covers 13 residues. For the CDR3, the DNA is TGCGCCAGCAGCTTGAACAGAGACTATGAAGCTTTCTTT. Translated: CASSLNRDYEAFF.

The J gene is TRBJ2-3, the V gene TRBV3-1 (or the pseudogene TRBV3-2), with D unresolved. The CDR3 totals 13 residues. Germline values: CDR1 LGHDT, CDR2 YNNKEL (reference sequence). V lost 5 bases, J lost 1 base, and 7 bases lay in between. The CDR3 here is CASSSPGTDTQYF. The CDR3 DNA is TGTGCCAGCAGCTCTCCGGGCACAGATACGCAGTATTTT.